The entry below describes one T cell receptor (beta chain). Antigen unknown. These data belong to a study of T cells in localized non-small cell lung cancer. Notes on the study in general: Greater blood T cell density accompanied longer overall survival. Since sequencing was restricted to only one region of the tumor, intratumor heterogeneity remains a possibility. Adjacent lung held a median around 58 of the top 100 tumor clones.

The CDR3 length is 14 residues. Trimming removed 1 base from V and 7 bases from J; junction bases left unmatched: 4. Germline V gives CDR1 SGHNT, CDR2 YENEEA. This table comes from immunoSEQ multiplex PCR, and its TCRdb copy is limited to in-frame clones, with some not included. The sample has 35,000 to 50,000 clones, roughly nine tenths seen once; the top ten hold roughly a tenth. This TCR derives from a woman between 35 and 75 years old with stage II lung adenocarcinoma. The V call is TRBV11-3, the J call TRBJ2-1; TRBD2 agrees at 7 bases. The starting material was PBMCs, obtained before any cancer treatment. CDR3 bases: TGTGCCAGCAGCTTAGGAGGACTAGTGAATGAGCAGTTCTTC. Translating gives CASSLGGLVNEQFF.